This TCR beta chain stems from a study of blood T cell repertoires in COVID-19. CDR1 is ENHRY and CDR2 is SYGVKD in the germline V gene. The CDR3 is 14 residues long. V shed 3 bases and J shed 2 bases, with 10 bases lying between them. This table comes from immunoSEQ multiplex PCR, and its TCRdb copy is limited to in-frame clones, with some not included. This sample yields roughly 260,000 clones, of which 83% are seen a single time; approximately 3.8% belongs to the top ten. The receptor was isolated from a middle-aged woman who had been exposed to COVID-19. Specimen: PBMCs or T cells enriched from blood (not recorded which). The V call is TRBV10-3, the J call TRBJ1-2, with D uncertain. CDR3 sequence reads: CAISDDGPNYGYTF. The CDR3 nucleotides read TGTGCCATCAGTGACGATGGGCCAAACTATGGCTACACCTTC.